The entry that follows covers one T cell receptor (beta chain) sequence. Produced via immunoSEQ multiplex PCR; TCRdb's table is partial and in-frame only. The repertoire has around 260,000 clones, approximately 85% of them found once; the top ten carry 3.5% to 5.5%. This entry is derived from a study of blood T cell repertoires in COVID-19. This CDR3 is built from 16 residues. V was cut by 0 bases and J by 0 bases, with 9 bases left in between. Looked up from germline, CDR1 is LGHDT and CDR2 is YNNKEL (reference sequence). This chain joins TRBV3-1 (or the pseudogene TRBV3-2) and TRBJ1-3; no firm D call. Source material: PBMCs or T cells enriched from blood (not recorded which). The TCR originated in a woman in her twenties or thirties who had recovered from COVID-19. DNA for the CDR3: TGTGCCAGCAGCCAAGAGGGAGCAGACTCTGGAAACACCATATATTTT. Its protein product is CASSQEGADSGNTIYF.